What follows describes a single T cell receptor (beta chain). Its antigen is unidentified. From RNA transcripts, TCR beta CDR3 regions were amplified. Using the HTBI primer set, a first-round RT-PCR was run on the TCR CDR3. TCRdb redid the calling of the multiplex PCR reads with MiXCR, one entry per CDR3 protein. Found here are approximately 710,000 distinct CDR3 sequences, 17% of them singletons; the top ten hold around 16%. This specimen belongs to a study of T cells in Graves' hyperthyroidism and ophthalmopathy. For the study at large: Peripheral blood was obtained at initial diagnosis, preceding any treatment.

The V gene's germline CDR1 is SGHVS and CDR2 FQNEAQ. V trimming: 3 bases; J trimming: 6 bases; junction bases outside the gene matches: 11. The CDR3 extends over 15 amino acids. Broader study findings: Blood also contained most expanded thyroid clonotypes above 0.001.

Those patients with uncontrolled infection, other autoimmune disease, pregnancy or lactation were excluded. For the diagnoses, clinical symptoms, serum thyroxine and TRAb, thyroid ultrasound and orbital computed tomography were used. The source material was blood. This TCR was sampled from a man aged 50-59 years with Graves' hyperthyroidism. The V call is TRBV7-8, the J call TRBJ2-7, with TRBD2 identical over 7 bases. The CDR3 sequence is CASSFGGTTVSEQYF. The CDR3 region has the DNA TGTGCCAGCAGCTTTGGGGGGACTACAGTGAGCGAGCAGTACTTC.